What follows is one T cell receptor beta chain and its context. This specimen comes from a study of glioma-infiltrating T cells after dendritic cell vaccination. The ends were cut back, 0 bases at V and 1 base at J, with 9 bases in the middle. CDR3 size: 15 residues. Germline V gene lookup returns CDR1 SGHRS and CDR2 YFSETQ. TCRdb's copy holds only in-frame clones and misses some; the assay was immunoSEQ multiplex PCR. The sample contains 93,000 or so clones, 81% of which appear only once. The clonotype comes from a human donor with glioblastoma. Sequenced here: blood, sampled before dendritic cell vaccination. The V and J genes are TRBV5-1 and TRBJ2-3; D is possibly TRBD2 (5 bases). CDR3 sequence reads: CASSLEEDGTDTQYF. CDR3 DNA: TGCGCCAGCAGCTTGGAGGAGGATGGCACAGATACGCAGTATTTT.